This T cell receptor beta chain was sequenced in a study of T cells after yellow fever vaccination. Production of TCR cDNA was by 5'RACE template switching, which also added a universal primer site and UMIs. MiXCR, applied by TCRdb to the 5' RACE reads, yields one record per CDR3 protein. The table shows hundreds of thousands of distinct CDR3 sequences, with around a fifth occurring only once. Germline V gene sequence: CDR1 MNHNY, CDR2 SVGAGI (reference sequence). The CDR3 runs 13 residues. V was pared by 10 bases and J by 0 bases, with 12 bases between. This clonotype was counted only a few times. The gene calls are TRBV6-6 and TRBJ1-2; tentatively, D is TRBD1 (5 bases). Material: PBMCs, obtained less than 25 days after the first yellow fever vaccination. The TCR originated in a man between 18 and 35 years old who received the YFV17D yellow fever vaccine. In DNA form, the CDR3 reads TGTGCCATAGGAGGGACGCCTAACTATGGCTACACCTTC. This codes for CAIGGTPNYGYTF.